Presented here are 9 T cell receptor beta chains from one specimen sequenced in a study of PD-1 blockade in classical Hodgkin lymphoma. With no exception, relapse followed autologous stem cell transplantation in all patients, and brentuximab vedotin exposure varied. Data came from immunoSEQ multiplex PCR; TCRdb stores just in-frame clones and leaves some out. The repertoire holds approximately 50,000 clones, with roughly 91% as singletons. The source was peripheral blood mononuclear cells (PBMCs), collected before the second cycle of nivolumab. The receptors here all came from a human donor with classical Hodgkin lymphoma.

This chain uses TRBV6-6 with TRBJ2-7; 7 bases map to TRBD1. CDR3 length: 14 amino acids. CDR1 MNHNY and CDR2 SVGAGI come from the germline V gene (reference sequence). V dropped 10 bases and J dropped 2; count of bases not matched to a gene: 11. The CDR3 reads CATTTGSPTYEQYF. In nucleotides, the CDR3 is TGTGCCACCACGACAGGGTCCCCTACCTACGAGCAGTACTTC.

This clone was recorded a few times. This rearrangement joins TRBV7-8 to TRBJ2-7; D is unresolved. From germline, CDR1 is SGHVS and CDR2 FQNEAQ. The CDR3 has 12 amino acids. V was pared by 1 base and J by 3 bases, with 4 bases between. Written as DNA, the CDR3 is TGTGCCAGCAGCTTAGGCAGCTACGAGCAGTACTTC. Amino acids: CASSLGSYEQYF.

The chain is built from TRBV27 and TRBJ1-5, with D possibly TRBD1 on 5 matching bases. The V end was cut by 6 bases, the J end by 6 bases, with 15 bases between. Per the germline V gene, CDR1 is MNHEY and CDR2 is SMNVEV (reference sequence). The CDR3 has 14 residues. For the CDR3, the DNA is TGTGCCAGCAGGTCTATTGGGGGAGCTCAGCCCCAGCATTTT. Translated, it gives CASRSIGGAQPQHF.

The gene calls are TRBV5-5 and TRBJ1-1; no clear D gene. The CDR3 has 13 residues. Germline loops: CDR1 SGHKS, CDR2 YYEKEE (reference sequence). V lost 4 bases to trimming and J lost 0 bases, with 7 bases between them. CDR3 residues: CASSPDVNTEAFF. DNA of the CDR3: TGTGCCAGCAGCCCTGACGTGAACACTGAAGCTTTCTTT.

The chain combines TRBV6-6 with TRBJ2-3; TRBD1 agrees at 8 bases. The CDR3 is 16 amino acids. V was clipped by 2 bases and J by 2 bases; unmatched bases: 6. The germline V gene has CDR1 MNHNY and CDR2 SVGAGI (reference sequence). The DNA of the CDR3 is TGTGCCAGCAGTTACGACAGGGGCCTATTCACAGATACGCAGTATTTT. This sequence encodes CASSYDRGLFTDTQYF.

The chain is built from TRBV5-1 and TRBJ1-4; TRBD1 might be the D (6 bases). V lost 0 bases and J lost 6, with 9 bases in between. Germline-derived CDR1 and CDR2 are SGHRS and YFSETQ. This CDR3 comprises 14 residues. CDR3 nucleotide sequence: TGCGCCAGCAGCTTGGTGTCAGGGGATGAAAAACTGTTTTTT. Amino acid sequence: CASSLVSGDEKLFF.

This clone turned up a few times. The rearrangement uses TRBV19 and TRBJ1-6; 12 bases fit TRBD1. The germline gives CDR1 LNHDA, CDR2 SQIVND (reference sequence). Trimming at V came to 2 bases and at J to 6 bases, leaving 14 bases not matched to a gene. The CDR3 loop spans 20 amino acids. CDR3 region: CASSITAGTGGPSVNSPLHF. The CDR3 DNA sequence: TGTGCCAGTAGTATAACCGCGGGGACAGGGGGCCCGTCAGTTAATTCACCCCTCCACTTT.

This chain connects TRBV7-2 to TRBJ1-5; D is perhaps TRBD1 (6 bases). The V gene lost 7 bases and the J gene lost 6 bases, with 10 bases spanning the gap. The CDR3 covers 12 residues. The germline gives CDR1 SGHTA, CDR2 FQGNSA. CDR3 region: CASTQGGQPQHF. The CDR3 DNA reads as TGTGCCAGCACCCAAGGGGGTCAGCCCCAGCATTTT.

The chain employs TRBV6-5 and TRBJ2-7; TRBD2 aligns across 9 bases. The length of the CDR3 is 15 residues. V lost 8 bases to trimming and J lost 3 bases; unmatched junction nucleotides: 11. In germline, CDR1 is MNHEY, CDR2 SVGAGI. The CDR3 coding sequence is TGTGCCAGCTCTGACGGGTCAGCGGGGGGCTACGAGCAGTACTTC. This translates into CASSDGSAGGYEQYF.